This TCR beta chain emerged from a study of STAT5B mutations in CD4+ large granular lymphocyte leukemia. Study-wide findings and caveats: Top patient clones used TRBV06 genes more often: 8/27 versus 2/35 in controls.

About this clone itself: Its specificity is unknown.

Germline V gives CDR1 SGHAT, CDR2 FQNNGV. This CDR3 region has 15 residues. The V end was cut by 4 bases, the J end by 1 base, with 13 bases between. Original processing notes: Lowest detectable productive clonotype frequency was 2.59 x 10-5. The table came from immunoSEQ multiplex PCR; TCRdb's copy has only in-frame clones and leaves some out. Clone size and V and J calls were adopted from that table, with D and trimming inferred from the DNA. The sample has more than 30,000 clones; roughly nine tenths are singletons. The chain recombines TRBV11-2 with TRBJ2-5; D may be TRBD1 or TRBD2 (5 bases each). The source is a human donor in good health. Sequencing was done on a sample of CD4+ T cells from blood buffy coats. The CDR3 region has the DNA TGTGCCAGCAGCTCAACCCCGGGACCCCAAGAGACCCAGTACTTC. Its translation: CASSSTPGPQETQYF.